A single sample is the source of the 29 T cell receptor beta chains below, sequenced in a study of cytomegalovirus exposure and HLA in healthy donors (dated by TCRdb to the late 2010s). The method behind the library was the immunoSEQ multiplex PCR assay. A mixture of 60 forward primers for TCR Vbeta segments and 13 reverse primers for TCR Jbeta segments was used in the multiplex PCR. This immuneACCESS table, as held by TCRdb, lists in-frame sequences with V and J called but not all clones. Of the missing ones, under half trace to an unresolved V gene in checked studies; the others have no known cause. In this sample the table shows nearly 200,000 clones, 82% of which occur a single time. Clones ranked in the top ten supply 0.098% of the sample. What was sequenced was PBMCs. Every receptor here comes from a boy aged 2 to 10 in good health and CMV-seronegative.

This chain connects TRBV9 to TRBJ2-2; 8 bases are shared with TRBD1. Trimming cost V 3 bases and J 2 bases; bases outside gene matches: 3. Germline V gene data show CDR1 as SGDLS and CDR2 as YYNGEE. The CDR3 has 15 amino acids. The CDR3 DNA is TGTGCCAGCAGCGCCGGGACAGGTAACACCGGGGAGCTGTTTTTT. It codes for CASSAGTGNTGELFF.

The gene calls are TRBV27 and TRBJ2-7, with 7 bases lining up with TRBD1. The CDR3 contains 16 residues. V lost 1 base, J lost 2 bases, and 8 bases stayed unmatched. In germline, CDR1 is MNHEY, CDR2 SMNVEV (reference sequence). The chain's CDR3 is CASSLYLGGTTYEQYF. The CDR3 DNA is TGTGCCAGCAGTTTATATTTAGGGGGCACCACCTACGAGCAGTACTTC.

The chain recombines TRBV18 with TRBJ1-2; TRBD1 matches 10 bases. The germline V gene has CDR1 KGHSH and CDR2 LQKENI. V lost 3 bases and J lost 4; bases outside the gene matches: 2. This CDR3 has 14 amino acids. The CDR3 sequence: CASSPGTGAYGYTF. The DNA for the CDR3 is TGTGCCAGCTCACCGGGGACAGGGGCCTATGGCTACACCTTC.

V is TRBV7-2 and J is TRBJ2-1, with TRBD2 as a possible D gene (7 bases). There are 15 residues in the CDR3. V lost 5 bases and J 10 bases, leaving 21 bases between the germline ends. Germline lookup yields CDR1 SGHTA and CDR2 FQGNSA. CDR3: CASSPLRGGAEEQFF. The CDR3 bases are TGTGCCAGCAGCCCCCTCCGAGGGGGGGCTGAGGAGCAGTTCTTC.

V and J are TRBV7-3 and TRBJ2-1, with 12 nucleotides matching TRBD2. The germline CDR1 and CDR2 sequences are SGHTA and FQGTGA. The CDR3 totals 19 residues. After removal of 5 bases from V and 0 bases from J, the junction contained 11 bases not matched to a gene. CDR3 in DNA: TGTGCCAGCAGCCCCTGGACTAGCGGGGATACGGTCTCCTACAATGAGCAGTTCTTC. Its translation: CASSPWTSGDTVSYNEQFF.

The rearrangement joins TRBV4-1 to TRBJ1-4; 11 bases align to TRBD1. This CDR3 is built from 15 residues. V shed 6 bases, J shed 7 bases, and the junction held 7 bases outside the gene matches. CDR1 and CDR2 (germline): MGHRA, YSYEKL. CDR3 DNA: TGCGCCAGCAGACCTTTTGGGACAGGGGGTGAAAAACTGTTTTTT. The encoded protein is CASRPFGTGGEKLFF.

The chain joins TRBV11-2 to TRBJ2-6, with 7 bases fitting TRBD1. This CDR3 comprises 17 residues. CDR1 and CDR2 from the germline V gene are SGHAT and FQNNGV. J gave up 1 base and V 2 bases, and 5 bases lay outside the gene matches. The CDR3 reads CASSLSPGGSGANVLTF. CDR3 coding DNA: TGTGCCAGCAGCTTAAGTCCAGGGGGTTCTGGGGCCAACGTCCTGACTTTC.

This clone was observed a few times. V gene TRBV4-3 combines with J gene TRBJ2-7; 9 nucleotides line up with TRBD2. V shed 5 bases and J 2 bases; nucleotides not matched to a gene: 10. Germline V lookup: CDR1 LGHNA, CDR2 YSLEER. This CDR3 spans 16 amino acids. The CDR3 DNA follows: TGCGCCAGCAGCTGCTGCGGCGGGGGGGGTCCCTACGAGCAGTACTTC. It is translated as CASSCCGGGGPYEQYF.

This clone was counted a few times. This chain links TRBV7-2 with TRBJ2-3, with a tentative D call TRBD2 (5 bases). Germline loops: CDR1 SGHTA, CDR2 FQGNSA. The CDR3 is 14 residues long. Deletions cut 5 bases from V and 1 base from J, with 10 bases between. CDR3 in amino acids: CASSLSERTDTQYF. CDR3 in DNA: TGTGCCAGCAGCCTTAGCGAGCGCACAGATACGCAGTATTTT.

V usage is TRBV6-6 and J usage is TRBJ1-2, with D uncertain. This CDR3 is built from 15 residues. V was shortened by 6 bases and J by 0 bases, with 14 bases between the two germline ends. Germline loops: CDR1 MNHNY, CDR2 SVGAGI (reference sequence). The CDR3 region is CASRPFAGSNYGYTF. CDR3 nucleotide sequence: TGTGCCAGCAGGCCTTTCGCGGGATCTAACTATGGCTACACCTTC.

This clone has just a few counts. J is TRBJ2-1 and V is TRBV7-2; 8 bases map to TRBD2. Germline CDR1 is SGHTA and CDR2 is FQGNSA. The CDR3 runs 15 residues. V shed 0 bases and J 3 bases; nucleotides not matched to a gene: 1. The CDR3 region has the DNA TGTGCCAGCAGCTTAGCGGCGGGGGGCTACAATGAGCAGTTCTTC. It yields the protein CASSLAAGGYNEQFF.

This chain connects TRBV5-4 to TRBJ2-7, with D possibly matching TRBD2 (6 bases). The CDR3 has 11 residues. CDR1 and CDR2 (germline): SGHNT, YYREEE (reference sequence). The V and J ends lost 0 bases and 13 bases respectively, with 11 bases between them. The CDR3 nucleotides are TGTGCCAGCAGCTTGGATACGGGGGACTACTTC. It translates to CASSLDTGDYF.

The chain carries TRBV29-1 and TRBJ2-1; the D gene is possibly TRBD2 (6 bases). The CDR3 consists of 13 residues. Looked up from germline, CDR1 is SQVTM and CDR2 is ANQGSEA. Trimming pared 4 bases from V and 7 bases from J, leaving 14 bases between. The CDR3 DNA reads TGCAGCGTTGCGGGGACTGTTTCGAATGAGCAGTTCTTC. Its protein product is CSVAGTVSNEQFF.

The chain joins TRBV5-1 to TRBJ2-5; D is ambiguous. This CDR3 spans 12 amino acids. Germline CDR1 and CDR2: SGHRS and YFSETQ. V shed 4 bases and J shed 5 bases, with 9 bases lying between them. CDR3 nucleotide sequence: TGCGCCAGCAGCCAGGATCAGGAGACCCAGTACTTC. Amino acids: CASSQDQETQYF.

The chain has TRBV4-3 and TRBJ1-2; D is perhaps TRBD1 (6 bases). With 1 base removed from V and 3 bases from J, the gap between germline ends came to 15 bases. The CDR3 length is 16 residues. Looked up from germline, CDR1 is LGHNA and CDR2 is YSLEER. CDR3 DNA sequence: TGCGCCAGCAGCCAAGGGCCGACAGGAGACTACTATGGCTACACCTTC. This codes for CASSQGPTGDYYGYTF.

This clone occurred once. The CDR3, as DNA: TGCGCCAGCAGCTTGGGTTGGAGGATGAACACCGGGGAGCTGTTTTTT. Its protein is CASSLGWRMNTGELFF. The V call is TRBV5-1, the J call TRBJ2-2; TRBD2 might be the D (5 bases). Trimming cost V 0 bases and J 1 base, with 10 bases left between them. The CDR3 spans 16 residues. The V gene's germline CDR1 is SGHRS and CDR2 YFSETQ.

This chain joins TRBV2 and TRBJ2-3; a weak D match, TRBD1 (7 bases). The CDR3 runs 13 residues. V lost 6 bases to trimming and J lost 6 bases, with 13 bases between them. Germline assignment: CDR1 SNHLY and CDR2 FYNNEI. The CDR3 sequence: CASRQGGSDTQYF. The CDR3 DNA reads as TGTGCCAGCAGGCAGGGGGGCTCCGATACGCAGTATTTT. Full variable domain (rest looked up from reference TRBV2 and TRBJ2-3): EPEVTQTPSHQVTQMGQEVILRCVPISNHLYFYWYRQILGQKVEFLVSFYNNEISEKSEIFDDQFSVERPDGSNFTLKIRSTKLEDSAMYFCASRQGGSDTQYFGPGTRLTVL.

V is TRBV6-1 and J is TRBJ2-2; D could derive from TRBD1 or TRBD2 (6 bases each). This CDR3 contains 12 residues. V lost 10 bases, J lost 4 bases, and 10 bases lay in between. The V gene's germline CDR1 is MNHNS and CDR2 SASEGT. This CDR3 reads CAIRGGTGELFF. DNA of the CDR3: TGTGCCATCAGGGGAGGCACCGGGGAGCTGTTTTTT.

The chain joins TRBV14 to TRBJ1-2, with TRBD1 identical over 8 bases. V was pared by 2 bases and J by 5 bases, with 4 bases of the junction left unmatched. Germline V gene data show CDR1 as SGHDN and CDR2 as FVKESK. CDR3 length: 14 residues. The CDR3, as DNA: TGTGCCAGCAGCCAAAGCGGGACAGGTTATGGCTACACCTTC. This encodes CASSQSGTGYGYTF.

V is TRBV4-2 and J is TRBJ1-1, with 11 bases matching TRBD1. This CDR3 comprises 15 residues. The J segment lost 8 bases and the V segment lost 4 bases, leaving 9 bases of the junction unmatched. Germline assignment: CDR1 LGHNA and CDR2 YNFKEQ. The CDR3 reads CASSRLGQGALEAFF. CDR3 coding DNA: TGTGCCAGCAGCCGGTTAGGACAGGGGGCGTTGGAAGCTTTCTTT.

About this clone: One end of the junction does not line up with germline, which may come from a read error. V is TRBV11-2 and J is TRBJ2-7; TRBD1 might be the D (6 bases). The CDR3 consists of 13 residues. The germline gives CDR1 SGHAT, CDR2 FQNNGV. CDR3 DNA sequence: TGTGCCAGCAGCCTCACAGGGCCCTACGAGCAATACTTC. This sequence encodes CASSLTGPYEQYF.

The CDR3 DNA follows: TGTGCCAGAAGCTTGGTTTTCGCAGGGTCGTGGGAGCAGTACTTC. Its translation is CARSLVFAGSWEQYF. This chain connects TRBV5-3 to TRBJ2-7, with D perhaps TRBD1 (5 bases). TRBV5-3 is flagged as an ORF with uncertain function. The CDR3 length is 15 residues. V was cut by 0 bases and J by 7 bases, with 17 bases left in between.

The chain combines TRBV4-3 with TRBJ1-5, with TRBD1 identical over 10 bases. The CDR3 covers 15 residues. The V gene end was trimmed by 2 bases and the J gene end by 6 bases; junction bases not matched to a gene: 4. CDR1 is LGHNA and CDR2 is YSLEER in the germline V gene. The CDR3 DNA is TGCGCCAGCAGCCAATACGACAGGGGGCTTCAGCCCCAGCATTTT. Translated, it gives CASSQYDRGLQPQHF.

Only a few counts were recorded for this clone. This chain connects TRBV30 to TRBJ2-7; D unclear. The CDR3 loop spans 11 amino acids. Germline V gene sequence: CDR1 GTSNPN, CDR2 SVGIG (reference sequence). V dropped 5 bases and J dropped 0 bases, with 5 bases sitting between them. The CDR3 spells CAWGSSYEQYF. The CDR3, as DNA: TGTGCCTGGGGTAGCTCCTACGAGCAGTACTTC.

This chain joins TRBV7-9 and TRBJ2-5; TRBD2 might be the D (6 bases). V was cut by 0 bases and J by 2 bases, with 10 bases left in between. Per germline, CDR1 SEHNR and CDR2 FQNEAQ (reference sequence). This CDR3 is 15 amino acids long. The CDR3 bases are TGTGCCAGCAGCTTAGCCTGGCGGGGTCAAGAGACCCAGTACTTC. Amino acid sequence: CASSLAWRGQETQYF.

The chain carries TRBV2 and TRBJ2-7; TRBD1 matches at 11 bases. The CDR3 extends over 15 amino acids. Germline CDR1 is SNHLY and CDR2 is FYNNEI. V was pared by 6 bases and J by 2 bases, with 6 bases of the junction left unmatched. In nucleotides, the CDR3 is TGTGCCAGCAGCCCCGGGACAGGGGGGGCCTACGAGCAGTACTTC. Protein: CASSPGTGGAYEQYF.

This clone has just one count. Other DNA sequences in this sample translate to the same CDR3. The chain joins TRBV6-6 to TRBJ2-1; D unclear. Trimming took 4 bases from V and 4 from J, leaving 8 bases between them. The germline gives CDR1 MNHNY, CDR2 SVGAGI (reference sequence). The CDR3 extends over 13 amino acids. The CDR3 spells CASSFDSYNEQFF. The DNA for the CDR3 is TGTGCCAGCAGTTTCGACTCGTACAATGAGCAGTTCTTC.

V is TRBV6-1 and J is TRBJ1-4; D perhaps matches TRBD1 (5 bases). The CDR3 has 14 residues. Trimming removed 4 bases at V and 8 bases at J, with 14 bases between. CDR1 is MNHNS and CDR2 is SASEGT in the germline V gene. CDR3 loop: CASSVVGVREKLFF. CDR3 sequence (DNA): TGTGCCAGCAGTGTTGTAGGGGTAAGAGAAAAACTGTTTTTT.

This rearrangement joins TRBV4-1 to TRBJ2-3, with TRBD2 identical over 14 bases. V lost 4 bases, J lost 2 bases, and 8 bases stayed unmatched. The CDR3 sequence is 18 residues long. Germline V CDR1 and CDR2: MGHRA, YSYEKL. The CDR3 loop is CASSRTSGGPGNTDTQYF. CDR3 bases: TGCGCCAGCAGCCGGACTAGCGGGGGGCCCGGTAACACAGATACGCAGTATTTT.